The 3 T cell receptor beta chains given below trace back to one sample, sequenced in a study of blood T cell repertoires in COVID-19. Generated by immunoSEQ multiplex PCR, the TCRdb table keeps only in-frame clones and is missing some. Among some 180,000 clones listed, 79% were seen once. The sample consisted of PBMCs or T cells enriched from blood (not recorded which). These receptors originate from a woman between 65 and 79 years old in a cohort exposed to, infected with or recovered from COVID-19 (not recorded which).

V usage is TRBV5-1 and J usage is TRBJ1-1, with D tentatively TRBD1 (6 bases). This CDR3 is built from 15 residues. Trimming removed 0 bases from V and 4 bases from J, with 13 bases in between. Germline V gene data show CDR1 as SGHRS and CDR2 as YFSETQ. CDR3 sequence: CASSLAGPGATEAFF. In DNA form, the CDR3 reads TGCGCCAGCAGCTTGGCTGGACCAGGGGCCACTGAAGCTTTCTTT.

CDR3 nucleotides: TGTGCCATCAGTGATAGGGACAGGGGCACAGATACGCAGTATTTT. It encodes CAISDRDRGTDTQYF. The rearrangement uses TRBV10-3 and TRBJ2-3, with 9 bases lining up with TRBD1. The germline V gene has CDR1 ENHRY and CDR2 SYGVKD. The CDR3 is 15 amino acids. Trimming took 3 bases from V and 1 from J; bases not matched to a gene: 2.

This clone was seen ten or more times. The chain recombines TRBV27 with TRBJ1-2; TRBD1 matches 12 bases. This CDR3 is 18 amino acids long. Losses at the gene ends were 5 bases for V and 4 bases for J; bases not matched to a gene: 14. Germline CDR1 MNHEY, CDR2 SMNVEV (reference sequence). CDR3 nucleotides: TGTGCCAGCAGTCCCCTACCCGGGACAGGGGGCCCTGGCTATGGCTACACCTTC. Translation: CASSPLPGTGGPGYGYTF.